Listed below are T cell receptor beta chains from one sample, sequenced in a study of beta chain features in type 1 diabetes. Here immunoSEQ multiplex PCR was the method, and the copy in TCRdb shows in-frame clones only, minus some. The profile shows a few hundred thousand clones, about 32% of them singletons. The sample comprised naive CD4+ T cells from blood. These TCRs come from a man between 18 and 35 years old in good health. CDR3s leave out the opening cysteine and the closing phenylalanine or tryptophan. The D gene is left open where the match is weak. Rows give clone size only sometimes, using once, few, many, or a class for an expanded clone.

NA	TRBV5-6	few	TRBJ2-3	ASSYTGTGTQY
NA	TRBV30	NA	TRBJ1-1	AWSVGRGNTEAF
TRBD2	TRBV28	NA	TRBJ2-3	ASSILADPSTDTQY
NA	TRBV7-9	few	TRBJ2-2	ASSFLVATGELF
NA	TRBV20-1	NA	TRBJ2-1	SASQLDEQF
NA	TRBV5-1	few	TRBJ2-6	ASRTNPSGANVLT
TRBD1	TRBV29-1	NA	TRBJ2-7	SVARTGGYEQY
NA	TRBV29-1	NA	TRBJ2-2	SVSLWVPGELF
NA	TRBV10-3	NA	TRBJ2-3	AISAAWGGVTDTQY
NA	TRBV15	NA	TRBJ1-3	ATSRDPDGNTIY
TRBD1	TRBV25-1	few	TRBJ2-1	ASSDPGTGGYNEQF
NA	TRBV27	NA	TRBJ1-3	ASRPTGSSGNTIY
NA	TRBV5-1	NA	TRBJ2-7	ASSLAQTGAYEQY
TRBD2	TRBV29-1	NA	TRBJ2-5	SVARWPAGKETQY
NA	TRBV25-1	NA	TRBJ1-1	ASSESLAGNTEAF
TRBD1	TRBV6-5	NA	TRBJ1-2	ASSYRTGYGYT
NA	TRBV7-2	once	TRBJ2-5	ASSLEGRRETQY
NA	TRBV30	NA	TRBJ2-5	AWSSLDYPRETQY
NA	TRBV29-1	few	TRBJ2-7	SVVVRPSSYEQY
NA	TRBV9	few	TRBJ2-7	ASSSHPNFYEQY
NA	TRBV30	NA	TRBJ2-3	AWSEFAWIRSSTDTQY
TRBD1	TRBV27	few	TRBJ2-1	ASSRTGRNEQF
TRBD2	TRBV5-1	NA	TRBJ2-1	ASSLAGVGLAGVGGPNEQF
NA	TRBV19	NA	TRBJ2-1	ASSMDPSSYNEQF